The TCR beta chain described here comes from a study of blood T cell repertoires in COVID-19. Under the authors' procedure: The assay estimated nucleated cells by amplifying reference gene primers. This table comes from immunoSEQ multiplex PCR, and its TCRdb copy is limited to in-frame clones, with some not included. V and J calls and clone size are those listed in that table; D and trimming were worked out from the DNA. The sample yields 180,000 or so clones, 80% to 85% seen once. Germline V gene data show CDR1 as MNHEY and CDR2 as SVGAGI. This CDR3 region has 13 residues. The V gene lost 5 bases and the J gene lost 4 bases, with 9 bases spanning the gap.

The origin of this receptor is a woman between 40 and 50 years old with COVID-19, enrolled during active disease. The specimen was peripheral blood. V and J are TRBV6-5 and TRBJ1-5; maybe TRBD1 (5 bases). For the CDR3, the DNA is TGTGCCAGCAGTAGGACATCTAATCAGCCCCAGCATTTT. This codes for CASSRTSNQPQHF.